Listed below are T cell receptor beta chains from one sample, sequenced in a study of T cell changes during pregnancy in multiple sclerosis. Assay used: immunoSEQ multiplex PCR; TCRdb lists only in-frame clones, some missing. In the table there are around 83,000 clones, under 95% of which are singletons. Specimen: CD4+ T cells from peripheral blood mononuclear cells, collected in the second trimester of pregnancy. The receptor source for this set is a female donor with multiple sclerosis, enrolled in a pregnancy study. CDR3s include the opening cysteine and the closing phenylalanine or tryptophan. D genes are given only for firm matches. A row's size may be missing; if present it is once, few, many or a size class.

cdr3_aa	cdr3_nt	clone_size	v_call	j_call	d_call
CASSLGLPYNEQFF	TGTGCCAGCAGCTTAGGGCTTCCCTACAATGAGCAGTTCTTC	.	TRBV7-9	TRBJ2-1	.
CASSFTGIDEQYF	TGTGCCAGCAGCTTTACAGGGATAGACGAGCAGTACTTC	.	TRBV13	TRBJ2-7	.
CASSLAGTGELFF	TGTGCCAGCTCACTTGCGGGAACCGGGGAGCTGTTTTTT	.	TRBV18	TRBJ2-2	.
CASRTTSGSSYNEQFF	TGTGCCAGTAGGACGACTAGCGGGAGCTCCTACAATGAGCAGTTCTTC	.	TRBV19	TRBJ2-1	TRBD2
CASRAANTGELFF	TGTGCCAGCCGCGCGGCGAACACCGGGGAGCTGTTTTTT	.	TRBV27	TRBJ2-2	.
CASIDREVEQYF	TGTGCCAGCATCGACAGGGAGGTCGAGCAGTACTTC	.	TRBV7-3	TRBJ2-7	.
CASREPGLALYNEQFF	TGTGCCAGCAGAGAGCCGGGACTAGCGTTATACAATGAGCAGTTCTTC	.	TRBV7-9	TRBJ2-1	TRBD2
CASRFQGPGLTEAFF	TGTGCCAGCAGATTTCAGGGGCCGGGGCTCACTGAAGCTTTCTTT	once	TRBV6-5	TRBJ1-1	.
CASSRTGAHYNEQFF	TGTGCCAGCAGCCGTACAGGGGCCCACTACAATGAGCAGTTCTTC	.	TRBV7-2	TRBJ2-1	TRBD1
CASSSASGQGAKPQHF	TGTGCCAGCAGTTCGGCCTCGGGACAGGGGGCGAAGCCCCAGCATTTT	.	TRBV28	TRBJ1-5	TRBD1
CASSLAFSRGGELFF	TGTGCCAGCAGCTTAGCGTTCTCTCGGGGCGGGGAGCTGTTTTTT	.	TRBV11-1	TRBJ2-2	.
CASSQEGLGSYNSPLHF	TGTGCCAGCAGCCAAGAAGGCCTCGGGAGTTATAATTCACCCCTCCACTTT	.	TRBV14	TRBJ1-6	.
CASSSSVGVRGTDTQYF	TGTGCCAGCAGTTCTAGCGTCGGGGTGCGGGGCACAGATACGCAGTATTTT	.	TRBV27	TRBJ2-3	.
CATTGQGLSWDQPQHF	TGTGCCACCACTGGACAGGGTCTATCATGGGATCAGCCCCAGCATTTT	.	TRBV28	TRBJ1-5	TRBD1
CAISEGTAGQPQHF	TGTGCCATCAGTGAGGGGACAGCGGGTCAGCCCCAGCATTTT	.	TRBV10-3	TRBJ1-5	TRBD1
CASSQTGSYSPLHF	TGTGCCAGCAGCCAGACAGGGAGCTATTCACCCCTCCACTTT	few	TRBV7-9	TRBJ1-6	TRBD1
CASSQGTYYGYTF	TGTGCCAGCTCACAGGGGACCTATTATGGCTACACCTTC	.	TRBV7-2	TRBJ1-2	TRBD1
CASSGGHQETQYF	TGTGCCAGCAGCGGGGGCCACCAAGAGACCCAGTACTTC	.	TRBV19	TRBJ2-5	TRBD2
CASSYSGGGSSYEQYF	TGTGCCAGCAGTTACTCGGGAGGGGGAAGCTCCTACGAGCAGTACTTC	once	TRBV6-5	TRBJ2-7	.
CASSLLVNTEAFF	TGTGCCAGCAGCTTACTCGTGAACACTGAAGCTTTCTTT	.	TRBV7-2	TRBJ1-1	.
CASSPQRGQSWFF	TGTGCCAGCAGCCCGCAGAGAGGACAGTCATGGTTCTTC	.	TRBV5-6	TRBJ2-1	.
CASSPGGGYNQPQHF	TGTGCCAGCTCACCAGGCGGTGGTTACAATCAGCCCCAGCATTTT	.	TRBV18	TRBJ1-5	.
CASSFLGGANTEAFF	TGTGCCAGCAGCTTTTTGGGGGGAGCGAACACTGAAGCTTTCTTT	.	TRBV5-6	TRBJ1-1	.
CSVIPTGRMAFF	TGCAGCGTTATTCCGACAGGGCGTATGGCTTTCTTT	.	TRBV29-1	TRBJ1-1	TRBD1
CSASQGASLHF	TGCAGTGCGTCACAGGGAGCCTCCCTCCACTTT	.	TRBV20-1	TRBJ1-6	.
CASSLGTGETQYF	TGTGCCAGCAGCCTAGGGACTGGCGAGACCCAGTACTTC	.	TRBV9	TRBJ2-5	.
CASSVAFNHGEGTEAFF	TGTGCCAGCAGCGTAGCTTTTAATCACGGCGAGGGCACTGAAGCTTTCTTT	.	TRBV9	TRBJ1-1	.
CASRDNPSYEQYF	TGTGCCAGCCGGGACAACCCTTCCTACGAGCAGTACTTC	once	TRBV6-6	TRBJ2-7	.
CASSLDRGKTNEKLFF	TGTGCCAGCAGCCTGGACAGGGGTAAGACTAATGAAAAACTGTTTTTT	.	TRBV5-5	TRBJ1-4	TRBD1
CASSYDGQAGNTIYF	TGTGCCAGCAGTTACGACGGACAGGCTGGAAACACCATATATTTT	.	TRBV6-5	TRBJ1-3	TRBD1
CASSFNTGANEKLFF	TGCGCCAGCAGCTTTAATACAGGGGCTAATGAAAAACTGTTTTTT	once	TRBV5-1	TRBJ1-4	TRBD1
CASSYGGGDSYEQYF	TGTGCCAGCAGTTACGGCGGCGGAGATTCCTACGAGCAGTACTTC	.	TRBV6-5	TRBJ2-7	.
CASSEAVSIYEQYF	TGTGCCAGCAGTGAAGCTGTTAGTATCTACGAGCAGTACTTC	once	TRBV6-1	TRBJ2-7	.